Presented here are 30 T cell receptor beta chains from one specimen sequenced in a study of PD-L1 blockade in urothelial cancer. Described time point: pretreatment peripheral blood. Repertoires were generated with immunoSEQ multiplex PCR, while TCRdb's copy carries only in-frame clones and drops some. Seen here are approximately 51,000 clones, 86% observed once, and the top ten hold about 20%. The material was PBMCs, obtained around atezolizumab (anti-PD-L1) treatment. These TCRs come from a man in his sixties with urothelial cancer.

The chain links TRBV11-2 to TRBJ2-1; D is unresolved. With 4 bases removed from V and 9 bases from J, the gap between germline ends came to 4 bases. The CDR3 has 10 amino acids. Germline loops: CDR1 SGHAT, CDR2 FQNNGV. The CDR3 DNA is TGTGCCAGCAGCTCCGGTGAGCAGTTCTTC. Translated: CASSSGEQFF. The entire variable domain, with the rest obtained from reference TRBV11-2 and TRBJ2-1, is as follows: EAGVAQSPRYKIIEKRQSVAFWCNPISGHATLYWYQQILGQGPKLLIQFQNNGVVDDSQLPKDRFSAERLKGVDSTLKIQPAKLEDSAVYLCASSSGEQFFGPGTRLTVL.

The V gene is TRBV5-1, the J gene TRBJ2-1; TRBD1 is a possible D gene (6 bases). The germline V and J ends were trimmed by 4 bases and 12 bases, with 26 bases remaining between them. CDR3 length: 16 amino acids. Germline V gene data show CDR1 as SGHRS and CDR2 as YFSETQ. The CDR3 DNA is TGCGCCAGCAGCCCACGGTTATTCAGGGGCGACCTGGGGCAGTTCTTC. Protein sequence: CASSPRLFRGDLGQFF.

In DNA form, the CDR3 reads TGTGCCAGCAGCAAAGCCTTCTGGGGGAGGACAAATGAGCAGTTCTTC. Protein: CASSKAFWGRTNEQFF. The V call is TRBV21-1, the J call TRBJ2-1; TRBD2 is the table's D call and was not checked against the DNA. TRBV21-1 is labeled a pseudogene. The CDR3 spans 16 residues.

The chain employs TRBV5-4 and TRBJ2-5; a possible D gene is TRBD1 (6 bases). The V end was cut by 1 base, the J end by 2 bases, with 12 bases between. This CDR3 comprises 15 residues. Germline V gene sequence: CDR1 SGHNT, CDR2 YYREEE (reference sequence). Written as DNA, the CDR3 is TGTGCCAGCAGCTTGTGGACAGTGGGGCAAGAGACCCAGTACTTC. The encoded protein is CASSLWTVGQETQYF.

CDR3 in DNA: TGTGCCAGCACCCCGGCGGGGGGTCAGCCGTATGGCTACACCTTC. Encoded protein: CASTPAGGQPYGYTF. The chain uses TRBV7-2 and TRBJ1-2, with D possibly being TRBD1 (5 bases). The germline V gene encodes CDR1 SGHTA and CDR2 FQGNSA. Trimming took 7 bases from V and 5 from J, leaving 20 bases between them. The CDR3 is 15 residues long.

The rearrangement uses TRBV29-1 and TRBJ2-5, with D perhaps TRBD2 (5 bases). V lost 4 bases and J lost 5, with 5 bases in between. Germline-derived CDR1 and CDR2 are SQVTM and ANQGSEA. The CDR3 spans 10 residues. The DNA of the CDR3 is TGCAGCGTTGGCGGGGAGACCCAGTACTTC. Translating gives CSVGGETQYF.

With regard to this clone: The junction shows a germline mismatch at one end, possibly a read error. V and J are TRBV18 and TRBJ1-6, with 9 positions matching TRBD1. CDR1 and CDR2 from the germline V gene are KGHSH and LQKENI. The CDR3 spans 15 residues. The CDR3 is CASTPTGTGRSPLHF. Written as DNA, the CDR3 is TGTGCCAGCACACCTACCGGGACAGGGCGTTCACCCCTCCACTTT.

The rearrangement uses TRBV9 and TRBJ1-4, with a weak D call TRBD1 (6 bases). The CDR3 sequence is 16 residues long. Trimming pared 4 bases from V and 5 bases from J, leaving 18 bases between. Per germline, CDR1 SGDLS and CDR2 YYNGEE. CDR3 region: CASSRGAGTLNEKLFF. The CDR3 DNA sequence: TGTGCCAGCAGCCGTGGGGCCGGGACATTAAATGAAAAACTGTTTTTT.

V usage is TRBV5-1 and J usage is TRBJ2-3; D is unclear. Per the germline V gene, CDR1 is SGHRS and CDR2 is YFSETQ. The CDR3 extends over 15 amino acids. V was cut by 1 base and J by 4 bases, with 13 bases left in between. CDR3 sequence (DNA): TGCGCCAGCAGCTTGAGTTCTGCCTACCCAGATACGCAGTATTTT. Its translation is CASSLSSAYPDTQYF.

V is TRBV6-1 and J is TRBJ1-6; tentative D call: TRBD1 (5 bases). Germline CDR1 and CDR2: MNHNS and SASEGT. This CDR3 has 16 residues. The V end was cut by 2 bases, the J end by 0 bases, with 8 bases between. The CDR3 region is CASSESQGSYNSPLHF. Written as DNA, the CDR3 is TGTGCCAGCAGTGAATCCCAGGGCTCCTATAATTCACCCCTCCACTTT.

V and J are TRBV19 and TRBJ2-7; 12 bases are a match to TRBD2. The CDR3 totals 15 residues. Unmatched junction bases numbered 7, after V lost 6 bases and J lost 4 bases. Per the germline V gene, CDR1 is LNHDA and CDR2 is SQIVND (reference sequence). The CDR3 loop reads CASRYSGTSGYEQYF. The CDR3 DNA reads as TGTGCCAGTAGATACTCCGGGACTAGCGGGTACGAGCAGTACTTC.

The chain combines TRBV5-1 with TRBJ2-3; 9 positions agree with TRBD2. CDR1 is SGHRS, CDR2 YFSETQ, per germline. The V gene end was trimmed by 1 base and the J gene end by 4 bases; junction bases not matched to a gene: 4. This CDR3 comprises 15 residues. The CDR3 coding sequence is TGCGCCAGCAGCTTGAGGACTAGCGAGGCAGATACGCAGTATTTT. This sequence encodes CASSLRTSEADTQYF.

The V call is TRBV6-5, the J call TRBJ2-7, with 9 bases that match TRBD1. V was clipped by 4 bases and J by 2 bases; unmatched bases: 9. This CDR3 contains 16 residues. Germline CDR1 and CDR2: MNHEY and SVGAGI. The CDR3 loop reads CASSSPGTGTTYEQYF. CDR3 DNA: TGTGCCAGCAGTTCGCCCGGGACAGGGACTACCTACGAGCAGTACTTC.

The chain uses TRBV10-3 and TRBJ1-1, with 9 bases lining up with TRBD1. This CDR3 contains 13 residues. The germline CDR1 and CDR2 sequences are ENHRY and SYGVKD. The ends lost 11 bases at V and 6 bases at J; junction bases unmatched: 10. The CDR3 is CAVMGQGRPEAFF. CDR3 coding DNA: TGTGCCGTAATGGGACAGGGAAGACCTGAAGCTTTCTTT.

This chain joins TRBV7-2 and TRBJ1-5; no clear D. The V gene's germline CDR1 is SGHTA and CDR2 FQGNSA. With 4 bases removed from V and 3 bases from J, the gap between germline ends came to 13 bases. This CDR3 region has 15 residues. The CDR3 sequence: CASSSRVGPNQPQHF. Written as DNA, the CDR3 is TGTGCCAGCAGCTCACGGGTAGGCCCCAATCAGCCCCAGCATTTT.

A single count supports this clone. This rearrangement joins TRBV19 to TRBJ2-2; 7 bases match TRBD1. The CDR3 spans 15 residues. Germline V gives CDR1 LNHDA, CDR2 SQIVND (reference sequence). V trimming: 2 bases; J trimming: 5 bases; junction bases outside the gene matches: 5. CDR3 sequence: CASSIIRGRTGELFF. The DNA for the CDR3 is TGTGCCAGTAGTATAATCAGGGGGAGAACCGGGGAGCTGTTTTTT.

This chain connects TRBV2 to TRBJ2-5, with D possibly matching TRBD2 (6 bases). The germline V gene has CDR1 SNHLY and CDR2 FYNNEI. The length of the CDR3 is 14 residues. Trimming removed 4 bases at V and 1 base at J, with 10 bases between. In nucleotides, the CDR3 is TGTGCCAGCAGTGCGACGGGGGTCCAAGAGACCCAGTACTTC. Translated, it gives CASSATGVQETQYF.

There are a few counts of this clone. J is TRBJ2-3 and V is TRBV4-3; D unresolved. CDR1 is LGHNA and CDR2 is YSLEER in the germline V gene. The CDR3 is 14 residues long. Deletions cut 1 base from V and 3 bases from J, with 8 bases between. The CDR3 protein is CASSQVLQTDTQYF. CDR3 sequence (DNA): TGCGCCAGCAGCCAAGTGCTGCAGACAGATACGCAGTATTTT.

The V call is TRBV2, the J call TRBJ1-2; 8 nucleotides line up with TRBD1. Germline assignment: CDR1 SNHLY and CDR2 FYNNEI. The junction had 3 bases not matched to a gene; V was cut back by 6 bases and J by 0 bases. The CDR3 extends over 14 amino acids. The CDR3 nucleotides read TGTGCCAGCAGCACACAGGGGGCTAACTATGGCTACACCTTC. Its translation: CASSTQGANYGYTF.

V usage is TRBV19 and J usage is TRBJ2-2; tentative D call: TRBD2 (7 bases). The CDR3 consists of 16 residues. The ends were cut back, 3 bases at V and 6 bases at J, with 17 bases in the middle. Germline CDR1 reads LNHDA; CDR2 reads SQIVND (reference sequence). The CDR3 here is CASSIGGASTAGELFF. In DNA, the CDR3 is TGTGCCAGTAGTATTGGGGGGGCCTCAACGGCCGGGGAGCTGTTTTTT.

This sequence joins TRBV6-5 and TRBJ2-7, with TRBD1 identical over 8 bases. The trim removed 0 bases at V and 2 bases at J, leaving 0 bases unmatched. CDR1 is MNHEY, CDR2 SVGAGI, per germline. This CDR3 comprises 14 residues. The CDR3 bases are TGTGCCAGCAGTTACTCGGACAGGGCCTACGAGCAGTACTTC. Its translation: CASSYSDRAYEQYF.

In DNA, the CDR3 is TGCGCCAGCAGCCAAACCCCGGGGGAAAGACAGGGGAGAGGAAACGAGCAGTACTTC. This translates into CASSQTPGERQGRGNEQYF. V usage is TRBV4-1 and J usage is TRBJ2-7, with 8 positions matching TRBD1. This CDR3 contains 19 residues. Germline V gene sequence: CDR1 MGHRA, CDR2 YSYEKL. V shed 2 bases, J shed 5 bases, and the junction held 20 bases outside the gene matches.

The J gene is TRBJ2-7, the V gene TRBV11-3, with 9 bases fitting TRBD1. V gave up 5 bases and J gave up 6 bases; unmatched junction bases: 8. This CDR3 is 14 amino acids long. Germline V CDR1 and CDR2: SGHNT, YENEEA. CDR3 in DNA: TGTGCCAGCAGCCCCTCCACAGGGGGCTCCGAGCAGTACTTC. It translates to CASSPSTGGSEQYF.

V and J are TRBV19 and TRBJ2-1; 10 bases fit TRBD2. This CDR3 region has 15 residues. Per the germline V gene, CDR1 is LNHDA and CDR2 is SQIVND (reference sequence). The V segment lost 8 bases and the J segment 9 bases; nucleotides outside the gene matches: 13. CDR3: CASFSLSSGRGEQFF. The CDR3 DNA reads as TGTGCCAGTTTTAGTTTGTCTAGCGGGAGAGGTGAGCAGTTCTTC.

J is TRBJ1-3 and V is TRBV30; weak D call: TRBD1 (6 bases). Germline V gives CDR1 GTSNPN, CDR2 SVGIG (reference sequence). The V gene lost 1 base and the J gene lost 0 bases, with 7 bases spanning the gap. The CDR3 spans 14 residues. The CDR3 DNA reads as TGTGCCTGGAGTGCGACAGGCTCTGGAAACACCATATATTTT. Encoded protein: CAWSATGSGNTIYF.

This clone came up once. This chain links TRBV5-6 with TRBJ1-6; 9 bases are a match to TRBD1. V was pared by 2 bases and J by 9 bases, with 9 bases of the junction left unmatched. Germline CDR1 is SGHDT and CDR2 is YYEEEE. The CDR3 runs to 16 residues. The CDR3 DNA sequence: TGTGCCAGCAGCTTCCGGGACAGGGTTTGGGGTTCACCCCTCCACTTT. Encoded protein: CASSFRDRVWGSPLHF.

The chain links TRBV6-5 to TRBJ2-1, with 12 bases matching TRBD2. The CDR3 contains 16 residues. CDR1 is MNHEY and CDR2 is SVGAGI in the germline V gene. The V gene end was trimmed by 0 bases and the J gene end by 7 bases; junction bases not matched to a gene: 4. The CDR3 sequence is CASSYSRLAGANEQFF. The CDR3 DNA follows: TGTGCCAGCAGTTACTCGAGACTAGCGGGGGCAAATGAGCAGTTCTTC.

This chain connects TRBV4-1 to TRBJ2-4; 8 positions match TRBD2. Unmatched junction bases numbered 8, after V lost 0 bases and J lost 1 base. The CDR3 covers 18 residues. The germline V gene encodes CDR1 MGHRA and CDR2 YSYEKL. The CDR3 is CASSQDVSGREAKNIQYF. In DNA, the CDR3 is TGCGCCAGCAGCCAAGATGTGTCCGGGAGGGAGGCCAAAAACATTCAGTACTTC.

In its sample, this clone was seen a few times. The chain recombines TRBV18 with TRBJ1-1; D remains unclear. In germline, CDR1 is KGHSH, CDR2 LQKENI. The CDR3 has 14 residues. The germline V and J ends were trimmed by 0 bases and 7 bases, with 12 bases remaining between them. The CDR3 DNA is TGTGCCAGCTCACCACCGTTTATAACAGTTGAAGCTTTCTTT. Translating it yields CASSPPFITVEAFF.

The rearrangement links TRBV7-9 to TRBJ1-2, with D unresolved. The V gene lost 0 bases and the J gene lost 10 bases, with 12 bases spanning the gap. The CDR3 has 13 amino acids. Per germline, CDR1 SEHNR and CDR2 FQNEAQ (reference sequence). CDR3 DNA: TGTGCCAGCAGCTTAGCGCTATCGGGAAACTACACCTTC. This encodes CASSLALSGNYTF.